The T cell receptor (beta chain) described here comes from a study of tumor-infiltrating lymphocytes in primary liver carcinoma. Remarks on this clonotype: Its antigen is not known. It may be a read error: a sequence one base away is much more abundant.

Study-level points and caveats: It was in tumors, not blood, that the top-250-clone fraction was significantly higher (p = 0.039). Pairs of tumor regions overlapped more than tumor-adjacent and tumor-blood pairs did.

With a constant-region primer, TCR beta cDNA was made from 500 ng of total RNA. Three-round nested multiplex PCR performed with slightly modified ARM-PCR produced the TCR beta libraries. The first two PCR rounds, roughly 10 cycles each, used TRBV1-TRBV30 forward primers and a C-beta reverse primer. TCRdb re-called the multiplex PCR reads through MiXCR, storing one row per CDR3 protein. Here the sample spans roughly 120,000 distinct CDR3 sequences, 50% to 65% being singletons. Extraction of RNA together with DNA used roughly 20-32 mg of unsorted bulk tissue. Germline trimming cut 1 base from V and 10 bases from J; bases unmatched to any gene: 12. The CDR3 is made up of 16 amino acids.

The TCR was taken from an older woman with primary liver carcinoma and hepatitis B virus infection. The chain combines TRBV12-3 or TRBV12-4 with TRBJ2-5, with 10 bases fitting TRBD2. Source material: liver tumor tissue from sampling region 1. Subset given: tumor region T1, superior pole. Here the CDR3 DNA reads TGTGCCAGCAGTTTAGGCATCTCAGCGGGAGGGTGGGACCAGTACTTC. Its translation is CASSLGISAGGWDQYF.